One TCR beta chain is described in this entry. This sample is part of a study of blood T cell repertoires in COVID-19. Overall study context: Acute-phase and convalescent COVID-19 samples originated in the United States, Italy and Spain.

CDR3 length: 16 residues. The germline gives CDR1 KGHDR, CDR2 SFDVKD. Trimming removed 3 bases from V and 8 bases from J, with 21 bases in between. Per the original methods: How many nucleated cells were present was estimated from reference gene primer amplification. Assay: immunoSEQ multiplex PCR; the TCRdb copy retains only in-frame clones and omits some. The V and J calls and clone size come from that table; D and trimming were worked out from the DNA. The data show about 140,000 clones, 84% seen once. Study members were between about 18 and 95 years old and lived in about two dozen US regions. Cohorts were determined from participant-reported clinical history.

Source material: PBMCs or T cells enriched from blood (not recorded which). V gene TRBV24-1 combines with J gene TRBJ1-2; D might be TRBD1 (5 bases). The sequence was collected from a man aged 35-49 years with acute COVID-19. The CDR3: CATSDPRTGPQGGYTF. The CDR3 nucleotides are TGTGCCACCAGTGATCCGAGAACCGGGCCCCAGGGAGGCTACACCTTC.